Each of the 3 T cell receptor beta chains below was sequenced from the same sample in a study of spatial heterogeneity in lung cancer. The sample's time point: sample taken at primary tumor resection. Tumor, nontumor lung or frozen PBMC supplied whole RNA, sequenced without sorting. TCRdb reanalysed the 5' RACE reads using MiXCR and keeps one entry per CDR3 protein. The sample has about 1,500 distinct CDR3 sequences; roughly 7.9% are singletons. This sample comprised normal lung tissue next to the tumor, obtained at surgery. The receptors stem from a female donor with early-stage non-small cell lung cancer.

This clonotype is categorized as medium-sized. The library was designed around alpha chains, so this beta chain is a stray read whose abundance carries little weight. The chain recombines TRBV11-2 with TRBJ2-7, with 7 bases that match TRBD1. The germline gives CDR1 SGHAT, CDR2 FQNNGV. The J segment lost 3 bases and the V segment lost 3 bases, leaving 5 bases of the junction unmatched. The CDR3 has 14 amino acids. CDR3 amino acids: CASSFTGAGYEQYF. For the CDR3, the DNA is TGTGCCAGCAGCTTCACAGGGGCTGGCTACGAGCAGTACTTC.

Judged by abundance, this clonotype is medium-sized (0.01 to 0.1%). At one end, the junction sequence differs from germline, possibly due to a read error. The library was designed around alpha chains, so this beta chain is a stray read whose abundance carries little weight. The rearrangement uses TRBV7-7 and TRBJ2-7; D is uncertain. Looked up from germline, CDR1 is SSHAT and CDR2 is FNYEAQ (reference sequence). This CDR3 contains 14 residues. CDR3 amino acids: CASSPDRGSYEQYF. In DNA form, the CDR3 reads TGTGCTAGCAGCCCGGACCGAGGCTCCTACGAGCAGTACTTC.

Note on this clonotype: For a library built for alpha chains, this beta chain is a stray read; little rests on its size. The chain joins TRBV18 to TRBJ1-4, with D perhaps TRBD1 (5 bases). V lost 3 bases and J lost 5, with 13 bases in between. The length of the CDR3 is 15 residues. CDR1 is KGHSH and CDR2 is LQKENI in the germline V gene. The CDR3 DNA follows: TGTGCCAGCTCACCGCGACAGCGAGAAAATGAAAAACTGTTTTTT. Amino acid sequence: CASSPRQRENEKLFF.